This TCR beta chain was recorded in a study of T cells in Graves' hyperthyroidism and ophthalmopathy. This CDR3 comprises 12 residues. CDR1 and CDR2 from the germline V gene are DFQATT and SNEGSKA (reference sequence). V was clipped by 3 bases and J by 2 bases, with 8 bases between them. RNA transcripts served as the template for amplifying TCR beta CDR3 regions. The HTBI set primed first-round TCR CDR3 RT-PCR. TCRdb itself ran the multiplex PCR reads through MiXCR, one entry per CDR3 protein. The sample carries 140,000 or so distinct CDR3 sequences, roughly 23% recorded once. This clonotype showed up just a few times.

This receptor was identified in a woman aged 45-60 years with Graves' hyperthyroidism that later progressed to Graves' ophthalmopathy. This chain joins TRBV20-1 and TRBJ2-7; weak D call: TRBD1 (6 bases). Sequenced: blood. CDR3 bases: TGCAGTGCTAGCGACAGGCCCTACGAGCAGTACTTC. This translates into CSASDRPYEQYF.